The 25 T cell receptor beta chains presented below share a single source sample, sequenced in a study of spatial heterogeneity in lung cancer. Study outcomes and limitations: The number of expanded tumor alpha and beta chains correlated with mutation number.

Noted time point: sample taken at primary tumor resection. TCRdb recomputed calls from the 5' RACE reads with MiXCR, one row per CDR3 protein. The sample records around 5,000 distinct CDR3 sequences, 16% being singletons. These TCRs are of unknown antigen specificity. The sample consisted of lung tumor tissue, taken at surgery. The receptors here all came from a male donor with early-stage non-small cell lung cancer.

By share, this clonotype ranks as medium-sized. The chain combines TRBV13 with TRBJ1-1, with 8 bases matching TRBD1. The CDR3 extends over 13 amino acids. In germline, CDR1 is PRHDT, CDR2 FYEKMQ (reference sequence). The ends lost 5 bases at V and 6 bases at J; junction bases unmatched: 5. The CDR3 DNA reads as TGTGCCAGCAGCCCAGGCAGGGGGCCTGAAGCTTTCTTT. This codes for CASSPGRGPEAFF.

By sample fraction, this clonotype is medium-sized (0.01 to 0.1%). This sequence joins TRBV6-2 or TRBV6-3 and TRBJ1-1, with TRBD1 as a possible D gene (5 bases). Germline CDR1 MNHEY, CDR2 SVGEGT. The CDR3 sequence is 15 residues long. Trimming took off 6 bases at V and 2 bases at J, with 16 bases between the two ends. Written as DNA, the CDR3 is TGTGCCAGCAGCCGCCCCCTGCAGGGAAACACTGAAGCTTTCTTT. It specifies CASSRPLQGNTEAFF.

Sample share makes this clonotype medium-sized. CDR3: CAISESGTEQETQYF. CDR3 DNA sequence: TGTGCCATCAGTGAGTCGGGGACGGAACAAGAGACCCAGTACTTC. This sequence joins TRBV10-3 and TRBJ2-5; TRBD1 or TRBD2 may be the D gene (5 bases each). V dropped 0 bases and J dropped 2 bases, with 10 bases sitting between them. Germline lookup yields CDR1 ENHRY and CDR2 SYGVKD. CDR3 size: 15 residues.

V and J are TRBV5-6 and TRBJ2-3; the D is unclear. V was pared by 4 bases and J by 3 bases, with 15 bases between. The CDR3 has 15 amino acids. The germline V gene encodes CDR1 SGHDT and CDR2 YYEEEE. The CDR3 protein is CASSLRTYPTDTQYF. The CDR3 bases are TGTGCCAGCAGCCTCCGGACCTACCCAACAGATACGCAGTATTTT.

The chain is built from TRBV10-3 and TRBJ2-6; TRBD1 is a possible D gene (6 bases). V gave up 8 bases and J gave up 1 base, with 12 bases separating them. CDR1 is ENHRY, CDR2 SYGVKD, per germline. The CDR3 consists of 15 residues. The CDR3 region has the DNA TGTGCCATCTCCCGGGACAAGTCTGGGGCCAACGTCCTGACTTTC. It codes for CAISRDKSGANVLTF.

The V and J genes are TRBV11-2 and TRBJ1-4, with TRBD1 matching over 7 bases. From germline, CDR1 is SGHAT and CDR2 FQNNGV. Unmatched junction bases numbered 12, after V lost 5 bases and J lost 6 bases. CDR3 length: 16 amino acids. The CDR3 nucleotides read TGTGCCAGCAGCCCTATCGGGACAGTCCTGGATGAAAAACTGTTTTTT. It encodes CASSPIGTVLDEKLFF.

This clonotype is termed medium-sized (0.01 to 0.1%). The chain links TRBV27 to TRBJ2-5; 12 nucleotides line up with TRBD2. J lost 7 bases, V lost 4 bases, and 10 bases had no gene match. The CDR3 extends over 16 amino acids. CDR1 is MNHEY and CDR2 is SMNVEV in the germline V gene (reference sequence). The CDR3 DNA reads as TGTGCCAGCAGTTCCTCGACTAGCGGGAGTAAGGTGACCCAGTACTTC. Translating gives CASSSSTSGSKVTQYF.

This clonotype is labeled medium-sized. CDR3 DNA: TGCAGTGCTAGAGTAACAGGGGGAAGGACTGAAGCTTTCTTT. Its protein product is CSARVTGGRTEAFF. This chain links TRBV20-1 with TRBJ1-1, with 8 bases aligning to TRBD1. The CDR3 is made up of 14 amino acids. Looked up from germline, CDR1 is DFQATT and CDR2 is SNEGSKA (reference sequence). Trimming cost V 1 base and J 5 bases; bases outside gene matches: 6.

This clonotype showed up many times. The chain employs TRBV7-8 and TRBJ2-3, with 7 bases lining up with TRBD2. Losses at the gene ends were 4 bases for V and 2 bases for J; bases not matched to a gene: 9. The CDR3 runs to 16 residues. CDR1 is SGHVS and CDR2 is FQNEAQ in the germline V gene. CDR3 sequence: CASSSLAGSYTDTQYF. CDR3 nucleotides: TGTGCCAGCAGCTCCTTAGCGGGTTCATACACAGATACGCAGTATTTT. Full variable domain (outside the CDR3, taken from reference TRBV7-8 and TRBJ2-3): GAGVSQSPRYKVAKRGQDVALRCDPISGHVSLFWYQQALGQGPEFLTYFQNEAQLDKSGLPSDRFFAERPEGSVSTLKIQRTQQEDSAVYLCASSSLAGSYTDTQYFGPGTRLTVL.

This clonotype qualifies as medium-sized. The chain is built from TRBV3-1 and TRBJ2-4; 15 bases line up with TRBD2. J lost 2 bases, V lost 3 bases, and 5 bases had no gene match. This CDR3 is built from 18 residues. Germline lookup yields CDR1 LGHDT and CDR2 YNNKEL (reference sequence). This chain's CDR3 is CASSQGLAGGWSKNIQYF. The CDR3 DNA reads as TGTGCCAGCAGCCAGGGACTAGCGGGAGGATGGTCCAAAAACATTCAGTACTTC.

This clonotype is medium-sized by share. The rearrangement joins TRBV6-5 to TRBJ1-6; TRBD1 is a possible D gene (5 bases). V lost 10 bases and J 7 bases, leaving 17 bases between the germline ends. The germline gives CDR1 MNHEY, CDR2 SVGAGI. This CDR3 contains 14 residues. Written as DNA, the CDR3 is TGTGCCACTCCCGGGGGGAGAGGAAATTCACCCCTCCACTTT. This sequence encodes CATPGGRGNSPLHF.

This clonotype is judged medium-sized. This chain connects TRBV6-1 to TRBJ2-3, with D possibly being TRBD2 (6 bases). V was shortened by 6 bases and J by 3 bases, with 19 bases between the two germline ends. Per germline, CDR1 MNHNS and CDR2 SASEGT. This CDR3 is 16 amino acids long. For the CDR3, the DNA is TGTGCCAGCAGCCCCCTGACTAGGTCTCAGACAGATACGCAGTATTTT. Translated, it gives CASSPLTRSQTDTQYF.

This clonotype appeared many times. V gene TRBV2 combines with J gene TRBJ2-2, with a weak D call TRBD1 (5 bases). Trimming pared 7 bases from V and 4 bases from J, leaving 16 bases between. Germline V gives CDR1 SNHLY, CDR2 FYNNEI. The CDR3 is 15 amino acids. This CDR3 is CASKPQTVSTGELFF. The CDR3 region has the DNA TGTGCCAGCAAGCCGCAGACAGTTTCCACCGGGGAGCTGTTTTTT. Full variable domain (missing parts from reference TRBV2 and TRBJ2-2): EPEVTQTPSHQVTQMGQEVILRCVPISNHLYFYWYRQILGQKVEFLVSFYNNEISEKSEIFDDQFSVERPDGSNFTLKIRSTKLEDSAMYFCASKPQTVSTGELFFGEGSRLTVL.

V and J are TRBV19 and TRBJ2-5; 7 positions match TRBD1. Germline loops: CDR1 LNHDA, CDR2 SQIVND (reference sequence). J was trimmed by 3 bases and V by 5 bases; bases with no gene match: 6. This CDR3 contains 14 residues. This CDR3 is CASSFTGAKETQYF. The CDR3 DNA sequence: TGTGCCAGTAGTTTCACAGGGGCAAAAGAGACCCAGTACTTC.

By share of the sample, this clonotype is medium-sized. The chain is built from TRBV20-1 and TRBJ2-7, with 8 bases aligning to TRBD1. Unmatched junction bases numbered 6, after V lost 5 bases and J lost 3 bases. This CDR3 spans 13 amino acids. Germline lookup yields CDR1 DFQATT and CDR2 SNEGSKA (reference sequence). This CDR3 is CSAPGQVGYEQYF. Written as DNA, the CDR3 is TGCAGTGCTCCGGGACAGGTGGGCTACGAGCAGTACTTC.

By sample share, this clonotype is medium-sized. The chain has TRBV3-1 and TRBJ2-3; tentative D call: TRBD2 (5 bases). V lost 0 bases and J lost 4, with 11 bases in between. CDR3 length: 15 residues. Germline V gene data show CDR1 as LGHDT and CDR2 as YNNKEL (reference sequence). CDR3 amino acids: CASSQDGTRSDTQYF. DNA of the CDR3: TGTGCCAGCAGCCAAGATGGAACTAGGTCAGATACGCAGTATTTT.

This clonotype is judged medium-sized (0.01 to 0.1%). CDR3 coding DNA: TGTGCCAGCAGCTTAGGACAGGGGGACTGGCTGGGGGAGCAGTTCTTC. It is translated as CASSLGQGDWLGEQFF. The gene calls are TRBV7-8 and TRBJ2-1; TRBD1 matches at 9 bases. The V gene's germline CDR1 is SGHVS and CDR2 FQNEAQ. V lost 1 base, J lost 10 bases, and 11 bases stayed unmatched. The CDR3 is made up of 16 amino acids.

This clonotype has ten or more counts. The junction shows a germline mismatch at one end, possibly a read error. The rearrangement links TRBV19 to TRBJ1-4; D is undetermined. The CDR3 has 14 amino acids. Germline V gene sequence: CDR1 LNHDA, CDR2 SQIVND (reference sequence). CDR3 bases: TGTGCCAGTAGTCTAGACCGCAGAAATGAAAAACTGTTTTTT. Its translation: CASSLDRRNEKLFF.

There are a few counts of this clonotype. J is TRBJ2-3 and V is TRBV7-3, with 7 bases lining up with TRBD1. The CDR3 length is 16 residues. Trimming removed 4 bases from V and 2 bases from J; junction bases left unmatched: 9. Germline V lookup: CDR1 SGHTA, CDR2 FQGTGA. CDR3 DNA sequence: TGTGCCAGCAGCTCAGGGGGAGCGTGGGACACAGATACGCAGTATTTT. Translating it yields CASSSGGAWDTDTQYF. Based on the CDR3 plus reference TRBV7-3 and TRBJ2-3, the full variable domain is GAGVSQTPSNKVTEKGKYVELRCDPISGHTALYWYRQSLGQGPEFLIYFQGTGAADDSGLPNDRFFAVRPEGSVSTLKIQRTERGDSAVYLCASSSGGAWDTDTQYFGPGTRLTVL.

The rearrangement joins TRBV9 to TRBJ1-1, with D maybe TRBD1 (5 bases). CDR1 and CDR2 (germline): SGDLS, YYNGEE. The length of the CDR3 is 16 residues. V was clipped by 4 bases and J by 1 base, with 17 bases between them. The CDR3 here is CASSTGVIRGNTEAFF. The CDR3 DNA reads as TGTGCCAGCAGCACGGGGGTGATCCGGGGGAACACTGAAGCTTTCTTT.

In its sample, this clonotype ranks as medium-sized. The chain employs TRBV5-1 and TRBJ2-7; 8 bases align to TRBD1. Germline-derived CDR1 and CDR2 are SGHRS and YFSETQ. There are 14 residues in the CDR3. With 4 bases clipped from V and 3 bases from J, the junction kept 6 bases outside the gene matches. CDR3 amino acids: CASSMGQVSYEQYF. CDR3 DNA: TGCGCCAGCAGCATGGGACAGGTGAGCTACGAGCAGTACTTC.

This clonotype is categorized as medium-sized. The CDR3 region is CASSFNREGTGELFF. Here the CDR3 DNA reads TGCGCCAGCAGCTTCAACAGGGAGGGCACCGGGGAGCTGTTTTTT. The gene calls are TRBV5-1 and TRBJ2-2; tentatively, D is TRBD2 (7 bases). Germline-derived CDR1 and CDR2 are SGHRS and YFSETQ. Trimming left V 2 bases short and J 4 bases short, with 12 bases between. This CDR3 region has 15 residues.

By sample share, this clonotype is medium-sized. The V and J genes are TRBV5-1 and TRBJ2-5; D is unresolved. The germline V and J ends were trimmed by 4 bases and 1 base, with 8 bases remaining between them. Germline V CDR1 and CDR2: SGHRS, YFSETQ. The CDR3 is 13 amino acids. The CDR3 loop is CASSRQRQETQYF. The CDR3 DNA sequence: TGCGCCAGCAGCAGACAACGCCAAGAGACCCAGTACTTC.

In its sample, this clonotype ranks as medium-sized. The rearrangement uses TRBV11-2 and TRBJ1-4; D remains unclear. Germline V lookup: CDR1 SGHAT, CDR2 FQNNGV. This CDR3 has 18 residues. Trimming pared 1 base from V and 0 bases from J, leaving 15 bases between. This chain's CDR3 is CASSLGAGGSATNEKLFF. The CDR3 coding sequence is TGTGCCAGCAGCTTAGGAGCCGGAGGCAGCGCAACTAATGAAAAACTGTTTTTT.

This clonotype is labeled medium-sized. The chain carries TRBV20-1 and TRBJ1-1, with D possibly being TRBD1 (6 bases). The germline V gene encodes CDR1 DFQATT and CDR2 SNEGSKA (reference sequence). The CDR3 is 12 residues long. The V end lost 6 bases, the J end lost 5 bases, and 13 bases lay between the germline ends. The CDR3 spells CSAYTGNTEAFF. The CDR3 DNA reads TGCAGTGCATATACAGGGAATACTGAAGCTTTCTTT.